A single sample gave rise to the 29 T cell receptor beta chains below, sequenced in a study of tumor and adjacent non-tumor tissue in lung cancer. TCRbeta libraries were built with three rounds of nested PCR, modified from ARM-PCR. TCRdb processed the multiplex PCR reads anew with MiXCR; each CDR3 protein has one entry. The top ten hold less than 25% of the sample, which has around 200,000 distinct CDR3 sequences, roughly 70% seen once. This sample's RNA came from whole unsorted tissue. Specimen: lung tumor tissue. These receptors were collected from a man in his fifties or sixties with non-small cell lung cancer.

Concerning this clonotype itself: This may be a read error: a much more frequent sequence differs by one nucleotide. This chain links TRBV12-3 or TRBV12-4 with TRBJ1-3, with D maybe TRBD1 (5 bases). The CDR3 has 13 amino acids. DNA of the CDR3: TGTGGCAGCAGGGAGTCCTCTGGAAACACCATATATTTT. Translation: CGSRESSGNTIYF.

Ten or more counts support this clonotype. The rearrangement joins TRBV20-1 to TRBJ2-7; 11 nucleotides match TRBD2. Germline V gene sequence: CDR1 DFQATT, CDR2 SNEGSKA (reference sequence). The CDR3 runs 16 residues. Trimming took 0 bases from V and 5 from J; bases not matched to a gene: 9. The chain's CDR3 is CSARDMVAGGVNEQYF. The DNA of the CDR3 is TGCAGTGCTAGAGATATGGTAGCGGGAGGGGTCAACGAGCAGTACTTC.

This clonotype was seen ten or more times. The chain carries TRBV6-5 and TRBJ2-1; D remains unclear. Between the trimmed V and J ends, which lost 9 bases and 8 bases, there was a span of 5 bases. The CDR3 contains 9 residues. CDR1 and CDR2 from the germline V gene are MNHEY and SVGAGI. CDR3 sequence reads: CARRDEQFF. CDR3 coding DNA: TGTGCCAGGCGAGATGAGCAGTTCTTC.

The chain recombines TRBV11-2 with TRBJ2-5, with D possibly being TRBD2 (7 bases). Germline V gives CDR1 SGHAT, CDR2 FQNNGV. The CDR3 extends over 16 amino acids. CDR3 DNA sequence: TGTTTCAGCAACTCCACAATGGGGGGGCCAAAGGAGACCCAGTACTTC. Amino acids: CFSNSTMGGPKETQYF.

Remarks on this clonotype: A junction end diverges from the germline sequence, so it may reflect a read error. This chain uses TRBV20-1 with TRBJ2-6; 10 nucleotides agree with TRBD2. This CDR3 is 17 amino acids long. In germline, CDR1 is DFQATT, CDR2 SNEGSKA (reference sequence). CDR3 amino acids: CSVRVAGGNSGANVLTF. As DNA, the CDR3 is TGCAGTGTTAGAGTAGCGGGGGGCAACTCTGGGGCCAACGTCCTGACTTTC.

A note on this clonotype: This clone may be a read error of a much larger clone one base away. V gene TRBV6-6 combines with J gene TRBJ2-1; TRBD2 matches 14 bases. Germline V gives CDR1 MNHNY, CDR2 SVGAGI (reference sequence). CDR3 length equals 16 residues. As DNA, the CDR3 is TGTGCCAGCAGTTCTGGGACTAGCGGGAGCAACAATAAGCAGTTCTTC. This codes for CASSSGTSGSNNKQFF.

In the case of this clonotype: A much larger clone lies a single base off, so this may be a read error. The chain is built from TRBV20-1 and TRBJ2-1; D is perhaps TRBD2 (6 bases). The V and J ends lost 3 bases and 9 bases respectively, with 12 bases between them. The V gene's germline CDR1 is DFQATT and CDR2 SNEGSKA (reference sequence). This CDR3 spans 12 amino acids. CDR3 sequence: CSASRGRREQFF. CDR3 DNA: TGCAGTGCTAGTCGGGGGAGACGTGAGCAGTTCTTC.

To note about this clonotype: The CDR3 carries no conserved terminal phenylalanine or tryptophan, so it likely arises from a read error. The chain links TRBV20-1 to TRBJ2-3; D could derive from TRBD1 or TRBD2 (5 bases each). The CDR3 extends over 14 amino acids. V gave up 3 bases and J gave up 2 bases, with 12 bases separating them. Looked up from germline, CDR1 is DFQATT and CDR2 is SNEGSKA (reference sequence). The CDR3 sequence is CSARGVQNTDTQYS. CDR3 coding DNA: TGCAGTGCTAGGGGGGTGCAGAACACAGATACGCAGTATTCT.

A word on this clonotype: One junction end disagrees with the germline gene, perhaps due to a read error. The V call is TRBV11-2, the J call TRBJ2-6; D is possibly TRBD1 (5 bases). CDR1 is SGHAT, CDR2 FQNNGV, per germline. The CDR3 consists of 14 residues. The CDR3 DNA is TGTGCGAGCAGTCCTATCAATGGGGCCAACGTCCTCACTTTC. Translated: CASSPINGANVLTF.

This clonotype showed up many times. V gene TRBV12-5 combines with J gene TRBJ2-3; 11 positions agree with TRBD1. Germline V gives CDR1 LGHNT, CDR2 FRNRAP. The CDR3 covers 15 residues. V was pared by 6 bases and J by 5 bases, with 7 bases of the junction left unmatched. The CDR3 is CASGPGQGAIDTQYF. The DNA for the CDR3 is TGTGCTAGTGGCCCCGGACAGGGGGCCATAGATACGCAGTATTTT. Using reference TRBV12-5 and TRBJ2-3 for the parts outside the CDR3, the full variable domain is DARVTQTPRHKVTEMGQEVTMRCQPILGHNTVFWYRQTMMQGLELLAYFRNRAPLDDSGMPKDRFSAEMPDATLATLKIQPSEPRDSAVYFCASGPGQGAIDTQYFGPGTRLTVL.

Regarding this clonotype: The germline gene is not matched at one end of the junction; a read error may be the cause. The chain recombines TRBV11-2 with TRBJ2-7; D is unclear. Germline V gives CDR1 SGHAT, CDR2 FQNNGV. The CDR3 length is 15 residues. The DNA for the CDR3 is TGTGCCAGCAGCTTAGAAACACGGGTAACCTATGAGCAGTATTTC. Translating gives CASSLETRVTYEQYF.

This clonotype was seen a few times. The V and J genes are TRBV12-3 or TRBV12-4 and TRBJ2-3, with 8 bases matching TRBD1. This CDR3 comprises 14 residues. Losses at the gene ends were 6 bases for V and 3 bases for J; bases not matched to a gene: 5. The CDR3 reads CASSPQGATDTQYF. CDR3 DNA sequence: TGTGCCAGCAGCCCTCAGGGGGCGACAGATACGCAGTATTTT.

The rearrangement uses TRBV7-9 and TRBJ2-4; no definite D call. V lost 3 bases to trimming and J lost 0 bases, with 6 bases between them. The CDR3 is 14 amino acids. Germline CDR1 reads SEHNR; CDR2 reads FQNEAQ (reference sequence). As DNA, the CDR3 is TGTGCCAGCAGCTTTGGCGGAGCCAAAAACATTCAGTACTTC. It codes for CASSFGGAKNIQYF.

Remarks on this clonotype: A read error may be the cause here, since a much bigger clone is one base away. CDR3 region: CSARVTHGTSGGETQYF. The CDR3 region has the DNA TGCAGTGCTAGAGTAACCCATGGGACTAGCGGCGGAGAGACCCAGTACTTC. This rearrangement joins TRBV20-1 to TRBJ2-5, with 11 positions matching TRBD2. CDR1 and CDR2 (germline): DFQATT, SNEGSKA (reference sequence). The V and J ends lost 1 base and 4 bases, in that order; junction bases with no gene match: 11. This CDR3 region has 17 residues.

In regard to this clonotype: Given the absence of the conserved phenylalanine or tryptophan at the CDR3 end, a read error is likely. The DNA is omitted, as the CDR3 cannot be located on it reliably, and the CDR3 follows TCRdb's listing. The chain employs TRBV20-1 and TRBJ1-6. 16 amino acids form the CDR3, both terminal residues included. Per germline, CDR1 DFQATT and CDR2 SNEGSKA (reference sequence). This chain's CDR3 is CSARDPISSYNSPLHY.

Regarding this clonotype: Without the conserved terminal phenylalanine or tryptophan, this CDR3 likely stems from a read error. V gene TRBV6-5 combines with J gene TRBJ2-1; TRBD2 matches 9 bases. The V gene's germline CDR1 is MNHEY and CDR2 SVGAGI. The CDR3 has 15 residues. For the CDR3, the DNA is TGTGCCAGCACCGCCCTCGCGGGGGGGCGTAATGAACAGTTCTTG. Translating gives CASTALAGGRNEQFL.

As regards this clonotype: A clone one base away is much larger, so this may be a read error. V gene TRBV4-1 combines with J gene TRBJ2-5; D not resolved. Trimming took off 0 bases at V and 1 base at J, with 9 bases between the two ends. This CDR3 spans 15 amino acids. The germline V gene encodes CDR1 MGHRA and CDR2 YSYEKL. The CDR3 coding sequence is TGCGCCAGCAGCCAAGAGTCGCGCCTCCAAGAGACCCAGTACTTC. It encodes CASSQESRLQETQYF.

This clonotype showed up just a few times. This may be a read error, as it is one base from a much larger clone. V is TRBV11-2 and J is TRBJ2-3; D remains unclear. Looked up from germline, CDR1 is SGHAT and CDR2 is FQNNGV. Trimming cost V 0 bases and J 11 bases, with 12 bases left between them. This CDR3 is 13 amino acids long. The CDR3 is CASSLDDLRMQYF. CDR3 sequence (DNA): TGTGCCAGCAGCTTAGATGACTTGCGTATGCAGTATTTT.

This clonotype was found a few times. The chain carries TRBV6-6 and TRBJ1-3, with a possible D match to TRBD1 (6 bases). The germline gives CDR1 MNHNY, CDR2 SVGAGI (reference sequence). V was shortened by 5 bases and J by 3 bases, with 23 bases between the two germline ends. The CDR3 is 18 amino acids. The DNA for the CDR3 is TGTGCCAGCAGTAAGAGAGGGGGGGCCGCGGATCGTGGAAACACCATATATTTT. Protein product: CASSKRGGAADRGNTIYF.

About this clonotype: The junction differs from germline at one of its ends, possibly a read error. J is TRBJ2-1 and V is TRBV20-1; 12 bases agree with TRBD2. The V gene's germline CDR1 is DFQATT and CDR2 SNEGSKA (reference sequence). The CDR3 spans 16 residues. The CDR3 DNA reads as TGCTGTGCTGGGGGGCCCGGGACTAGCGGGTTCGGTGAACAGTTCTTC. Its translation: CCAGGPGTSGFGEQFF.

Points on this clonotype: One end of the junction varies from germline; a read error may be responsible. This chain uses TRBV28 with TRBJ2-1, with a possible D match to TRBD2 (6 bases). Germline V lookup: CDR1 MDHEN, CDR2 SYDVKM. CDR3 size: 14 residues. CDR3 DNA sequence: TGTGCCAGTAGTGTTGGGAGGTCCTACAATGAGCAGTTTTTC. It encodes CASSVGRSYNEQFF.

Comments on this clonotype: A read error may account for a junction end that differs from germline. The chain couples TRBV6-5 to TRBJ2-3; D ambiguous. This CDR3 contains 13 residues. Germline assignment: CDR1 MNHEY and CDR2 SVGAGI. The chain's CDR3 is CVSTYSRWDTQYF. As DNA, the CDR3 is TGTGTCAGCACTTACTCGAGGTGGGATACGCAGTATTTT.

The rearrangement links TRBV13 to TRBJ2-7, with 9 nucleotides matching TRBD1. Germline assignment: CDR1 PRHDT and CDR2 FYEKMQ (reference sequence). The V gene end was trimmed by 9 bases and the J gene end by 2 bases; junction bases not matched to a gene: 11. The CDR3 contains 15 residues. CDR3 sequence: CASSVTGGGAYEQYF. In nucleotides, the CDR3 is TGTGCCAGTAGCGTGACAGGGGGAGGCGCCTACGAGCAGTACTTC.

Concerning this clonotype itself: A much larger clone is a single base away; this may be a read error. The gene calls are TRBV6-1 and TRBJ2-4, with 7 bases fitting TRBD1. Germline V gives CDR1 MNHNS, CDR2 SASEGT. J lost 7 bases, V lost 4 bases, and 7 bases had no gene match. This CDR3 contains 14 residues. CDR3 sequence reads: CASSGRQGLNIQYF. The CDR3 DNA follows: TGTGCCAGCAGTGGAAGACAGGGTTTGAACATTCAGTACTTC.

This chain joins TRBV20-1 and TRBJ2-5, with 8 bases aligning to TRBD1. Trimming removed 7 bases from V and 4 bases from J; junction bases left unmatched: 5. This CDR3 region has 12 residues. Germline lookup yields CDR1 DFQATT and CDR2 SNEGSKA (reference sequence). The CDR3 loop is CSETGTGETQYF. CDR3 sequence (DNA): TGCAGTGAAACCGGGACAGGAGAGACCCAGTACTTC.

The sample holds a few counts of this clonotype. This chain uses TRBV30 with TRBJ2-3, with a tentative D call TRBD1 (6 bases). Trimming stripped 3 bases from V and 2 bases from J, with 15 bases between. The CDR3 is made up of 15 amino acids. The germline V gene encodes CDR1 GTSNPN and CDR2 SVGIG (reference sequence). This chain's CDR3 is CAWRLGDTLTDTQYF. CDR3 bases: TGTGCCTGGAGGCTGGGGGACACACTCACAGATACGCAGTATTTT. The whole variable domain, remainder taken from reference TRBV30 and TRBJ2-3, is SQTIHQWPATLVQPVGSPLSLECTVEGTSNPNLYWYRQAAGRGLQLLFYSVGIGQISSEVPQNLSASRPQDRQFILSSKKLLLSDSGFYLCAWRLGDTLTDTQYFGPGTRLTVL.

This clonotype was detected ten times or more. This sequence joins TRBV6-5 and TRBJ1-5; D not certain. V gave up 0 bases and J gave up 1 base, with 4 bases separating them. Looked up from germline, CDR1 is MNHEY and CDR2 is SVGAGI. The CDR3 covers 14 residues. The CDR3: CASSYSGSNQPQHF. DNA of the CDR3: TGTGCCAGCAGTTACTCAGGGAGCAATCAGCCCCAGCATTTT.

This clonotype appeared many times. This chain connects TRBV10-2 to TRBJ2-6, with 8 positions matching TRBD1. The CDR3 loop spans 16 amino acids. Trimming removed 6 bases from V and 0 bases from J; junction bases left unmatched: 4. Germline V lookup: CDR1 WSHSY, CDR2 SAAADI. CDR3 sequence: CASRGTGDSGANVLTF. Here the CDR3 DNA reads TGCGCCAGCAGAGGGACAGGCGACTCTGGGGCCAACGTCCTGACTTTC.

Note on this clonotype: An end of the junction does not agree with germline; a read error may underlie this. The V and J genes are TRBV11-3 and TRBJ1-1; 7 nucleotides agree with TRBD1. The CDR3 covers 15 residues. Germline CDR1 SGHNT, CDR2 YENEEA. CDR3 nucleotides: TGTGCCAGCAGCTTAGGCCAGGGGGGTGGAACTGAAGCTATCTTT. This sequence encodes CASSLGQGGGTEAIF.